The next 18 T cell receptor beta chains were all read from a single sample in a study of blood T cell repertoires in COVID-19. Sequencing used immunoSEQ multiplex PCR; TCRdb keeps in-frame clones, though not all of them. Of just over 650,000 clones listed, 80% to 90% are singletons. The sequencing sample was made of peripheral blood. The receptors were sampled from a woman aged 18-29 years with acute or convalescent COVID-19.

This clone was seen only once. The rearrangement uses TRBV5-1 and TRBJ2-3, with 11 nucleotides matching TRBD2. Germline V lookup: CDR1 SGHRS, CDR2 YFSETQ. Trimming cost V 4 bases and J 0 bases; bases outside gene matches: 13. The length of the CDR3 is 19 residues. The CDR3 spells CASSPSLASGGPSTDTQYF. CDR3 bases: TGCGCCAGCAGCCCTTCCCTCGCTAGCGGGGGGCCGAGCACAGATACGCAGTATTTT.

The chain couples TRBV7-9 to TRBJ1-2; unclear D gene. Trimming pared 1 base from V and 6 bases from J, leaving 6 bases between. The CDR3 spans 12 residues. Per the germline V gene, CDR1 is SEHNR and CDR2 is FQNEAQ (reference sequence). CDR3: CASSLGRDGYTF. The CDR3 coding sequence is TGTGCCAGCAGCTTAGGTCGGGATGGCTACACCTTC. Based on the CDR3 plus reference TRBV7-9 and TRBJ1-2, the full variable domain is DTGVSQNPRHKITKRGQNVTFRCDPISEHNRLYWYRQTLGQGPEFLTYFQNEAQLEKSRLLSDRFSAERPKGSFSTLEIQRTEQGDSAMYLCASSLGRDGYTFGSGTRLTVV.

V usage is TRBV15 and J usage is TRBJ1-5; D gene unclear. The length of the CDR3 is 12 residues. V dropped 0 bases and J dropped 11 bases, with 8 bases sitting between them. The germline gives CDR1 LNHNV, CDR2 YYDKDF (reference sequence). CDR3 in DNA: TGTGCCACCAGCAGAGATAGCCGCGCCCAGCATTTT. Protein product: CATSRDSRAQHF.

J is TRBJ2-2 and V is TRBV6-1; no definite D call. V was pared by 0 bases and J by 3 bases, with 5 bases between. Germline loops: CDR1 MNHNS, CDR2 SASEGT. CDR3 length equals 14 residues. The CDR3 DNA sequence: TGTGCCAGCAGTGAAGCGCTAGACACCGGGGAGCTGTTTTTT. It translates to CASSEALDTGELFF.

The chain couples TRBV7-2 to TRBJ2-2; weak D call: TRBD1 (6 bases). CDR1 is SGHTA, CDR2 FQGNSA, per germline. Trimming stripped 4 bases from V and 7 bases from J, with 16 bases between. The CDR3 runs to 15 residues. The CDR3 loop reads CASSWPRDIRGELFF. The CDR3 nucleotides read TGTGCCAGCAGCTGGCCCCGGGACATTCGCGGGGAGCTGTTTTTT.

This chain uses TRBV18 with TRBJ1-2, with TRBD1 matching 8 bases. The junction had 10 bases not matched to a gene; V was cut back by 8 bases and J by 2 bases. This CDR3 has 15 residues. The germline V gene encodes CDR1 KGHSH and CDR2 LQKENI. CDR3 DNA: TGTGCCAGCAGACCCCAGGGGGCATACAACTATGGCTACACCTTC. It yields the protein CASRPQGAYNYGYTF.

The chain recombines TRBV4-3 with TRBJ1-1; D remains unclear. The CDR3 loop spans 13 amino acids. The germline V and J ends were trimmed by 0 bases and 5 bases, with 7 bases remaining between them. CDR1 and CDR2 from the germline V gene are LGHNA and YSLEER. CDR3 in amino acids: CASSQEEGTEAFF. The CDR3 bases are TGCGCCAGCAGCCAAGAAGAGGGAACTGAAGCTTTCTTT.

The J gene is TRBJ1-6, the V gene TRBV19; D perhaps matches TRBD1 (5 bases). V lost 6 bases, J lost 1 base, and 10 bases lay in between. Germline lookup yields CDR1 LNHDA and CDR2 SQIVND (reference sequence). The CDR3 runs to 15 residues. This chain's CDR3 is CASRAGGSYNSPLHF. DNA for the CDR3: TGTGCCAGTAGGGCCGGGGGGTCCTATAATTCACCCCTCCACTTT.

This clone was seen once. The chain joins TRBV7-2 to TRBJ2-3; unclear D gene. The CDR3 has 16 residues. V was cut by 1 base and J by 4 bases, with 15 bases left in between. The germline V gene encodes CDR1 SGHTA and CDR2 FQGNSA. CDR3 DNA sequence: TGTGCCAGCAGCTTAGTTTCGCGGCTTAACGCAGATACGCAGTATTTT. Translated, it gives CASSLVSRLNADTQYF. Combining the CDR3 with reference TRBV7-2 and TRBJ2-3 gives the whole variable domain GAGVSQSPSNKVTEKGKDVELRCDPISGHTALYWYRQSLGQGLEFLIYFQGNSAPDKSGLPSDRFSAERTGGSVSTLTIQRTQQEDSAVYLCASSLVSRLNADTQYFGPGTRLTVL.

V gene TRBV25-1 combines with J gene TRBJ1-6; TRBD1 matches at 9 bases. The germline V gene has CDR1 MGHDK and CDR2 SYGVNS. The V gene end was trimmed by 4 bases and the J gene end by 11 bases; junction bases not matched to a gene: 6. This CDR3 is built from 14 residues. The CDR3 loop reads CASSVGQGRPPLHF. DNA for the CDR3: TGTGCCAGCAGTGTTGGACAGGGGAGGCCACCCCTCCACTTT.

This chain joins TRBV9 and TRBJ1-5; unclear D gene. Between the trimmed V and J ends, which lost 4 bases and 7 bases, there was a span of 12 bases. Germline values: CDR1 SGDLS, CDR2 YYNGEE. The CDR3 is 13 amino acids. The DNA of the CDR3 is TGTGCCAGCAGCTCGAGGGCGGACCAGCCCCAGCATTTT. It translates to CASSSRADQPQHF.

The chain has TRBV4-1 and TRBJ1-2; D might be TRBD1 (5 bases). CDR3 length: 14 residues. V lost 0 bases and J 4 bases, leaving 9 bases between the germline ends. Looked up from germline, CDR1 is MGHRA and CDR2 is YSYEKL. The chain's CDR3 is CASSQEPGPYGYTF. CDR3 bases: TGCGCCAGCAGCCAAGAGCCAGGGCCCTATGGCTACACCTTC.

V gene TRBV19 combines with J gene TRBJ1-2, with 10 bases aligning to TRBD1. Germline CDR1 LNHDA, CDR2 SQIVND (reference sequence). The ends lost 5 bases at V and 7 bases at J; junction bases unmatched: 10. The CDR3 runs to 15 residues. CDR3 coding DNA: TGTGCCAGTAGTGTAAGACAGGGGGCTTTCTTTGGCTACACCTTC. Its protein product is CASSVRQGAFFGYTF.

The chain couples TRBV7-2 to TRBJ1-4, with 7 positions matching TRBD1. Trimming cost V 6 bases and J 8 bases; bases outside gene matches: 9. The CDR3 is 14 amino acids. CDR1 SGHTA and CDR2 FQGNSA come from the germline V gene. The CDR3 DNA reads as TGTGCCAGCAGACCCGGGACAGCCCAAGAAAAACTGTTTTTT. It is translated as CASRPGTAQEKLFF. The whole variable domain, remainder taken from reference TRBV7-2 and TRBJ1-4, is GAGVSQSPSNKVTEKGKDVELRCDPISGHTALYWYRQSLGQGLEFLIYFQGNSAPDKSGLPSDRFSAERTGGSVSTLTIQRTQQEDSAVYLCASRPGTAQEKLFFGSGTQLSVL.

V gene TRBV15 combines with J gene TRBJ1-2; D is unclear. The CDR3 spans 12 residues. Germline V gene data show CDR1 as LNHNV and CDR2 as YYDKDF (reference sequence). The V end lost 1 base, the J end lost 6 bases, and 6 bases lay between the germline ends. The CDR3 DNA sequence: TGTGCCACCAGCAGAGTGTCGGATGGCTACACCTTC. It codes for CATSRVSDGYTF.

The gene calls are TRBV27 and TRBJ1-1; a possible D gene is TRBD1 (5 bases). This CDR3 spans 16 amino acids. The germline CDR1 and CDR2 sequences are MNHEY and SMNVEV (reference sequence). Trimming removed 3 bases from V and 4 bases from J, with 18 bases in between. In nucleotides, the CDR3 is TGTGCCAGCAGTTTTCGGGGGGTCCCTTCGGGCACTGAAGCTTTCTTT. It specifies CASSFRGVPSGTEAFF.

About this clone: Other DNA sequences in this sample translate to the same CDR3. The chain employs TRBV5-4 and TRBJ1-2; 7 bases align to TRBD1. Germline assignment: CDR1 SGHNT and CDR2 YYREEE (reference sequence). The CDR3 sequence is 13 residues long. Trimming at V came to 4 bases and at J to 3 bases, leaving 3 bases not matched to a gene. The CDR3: CASSPGQDYGYTF. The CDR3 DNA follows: TGTGCCAGCAGCCCTGGACAGGACTATGGCTACACCTTC.

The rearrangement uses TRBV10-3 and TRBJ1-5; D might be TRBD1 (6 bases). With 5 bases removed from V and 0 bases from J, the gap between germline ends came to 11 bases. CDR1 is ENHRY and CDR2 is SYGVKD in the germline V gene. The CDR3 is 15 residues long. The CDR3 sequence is CAISRTADSNQPQHF. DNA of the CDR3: TGTGCCATCAGTCGGACAGCCGATAGCAATCAGCCCCAGCATTTT.